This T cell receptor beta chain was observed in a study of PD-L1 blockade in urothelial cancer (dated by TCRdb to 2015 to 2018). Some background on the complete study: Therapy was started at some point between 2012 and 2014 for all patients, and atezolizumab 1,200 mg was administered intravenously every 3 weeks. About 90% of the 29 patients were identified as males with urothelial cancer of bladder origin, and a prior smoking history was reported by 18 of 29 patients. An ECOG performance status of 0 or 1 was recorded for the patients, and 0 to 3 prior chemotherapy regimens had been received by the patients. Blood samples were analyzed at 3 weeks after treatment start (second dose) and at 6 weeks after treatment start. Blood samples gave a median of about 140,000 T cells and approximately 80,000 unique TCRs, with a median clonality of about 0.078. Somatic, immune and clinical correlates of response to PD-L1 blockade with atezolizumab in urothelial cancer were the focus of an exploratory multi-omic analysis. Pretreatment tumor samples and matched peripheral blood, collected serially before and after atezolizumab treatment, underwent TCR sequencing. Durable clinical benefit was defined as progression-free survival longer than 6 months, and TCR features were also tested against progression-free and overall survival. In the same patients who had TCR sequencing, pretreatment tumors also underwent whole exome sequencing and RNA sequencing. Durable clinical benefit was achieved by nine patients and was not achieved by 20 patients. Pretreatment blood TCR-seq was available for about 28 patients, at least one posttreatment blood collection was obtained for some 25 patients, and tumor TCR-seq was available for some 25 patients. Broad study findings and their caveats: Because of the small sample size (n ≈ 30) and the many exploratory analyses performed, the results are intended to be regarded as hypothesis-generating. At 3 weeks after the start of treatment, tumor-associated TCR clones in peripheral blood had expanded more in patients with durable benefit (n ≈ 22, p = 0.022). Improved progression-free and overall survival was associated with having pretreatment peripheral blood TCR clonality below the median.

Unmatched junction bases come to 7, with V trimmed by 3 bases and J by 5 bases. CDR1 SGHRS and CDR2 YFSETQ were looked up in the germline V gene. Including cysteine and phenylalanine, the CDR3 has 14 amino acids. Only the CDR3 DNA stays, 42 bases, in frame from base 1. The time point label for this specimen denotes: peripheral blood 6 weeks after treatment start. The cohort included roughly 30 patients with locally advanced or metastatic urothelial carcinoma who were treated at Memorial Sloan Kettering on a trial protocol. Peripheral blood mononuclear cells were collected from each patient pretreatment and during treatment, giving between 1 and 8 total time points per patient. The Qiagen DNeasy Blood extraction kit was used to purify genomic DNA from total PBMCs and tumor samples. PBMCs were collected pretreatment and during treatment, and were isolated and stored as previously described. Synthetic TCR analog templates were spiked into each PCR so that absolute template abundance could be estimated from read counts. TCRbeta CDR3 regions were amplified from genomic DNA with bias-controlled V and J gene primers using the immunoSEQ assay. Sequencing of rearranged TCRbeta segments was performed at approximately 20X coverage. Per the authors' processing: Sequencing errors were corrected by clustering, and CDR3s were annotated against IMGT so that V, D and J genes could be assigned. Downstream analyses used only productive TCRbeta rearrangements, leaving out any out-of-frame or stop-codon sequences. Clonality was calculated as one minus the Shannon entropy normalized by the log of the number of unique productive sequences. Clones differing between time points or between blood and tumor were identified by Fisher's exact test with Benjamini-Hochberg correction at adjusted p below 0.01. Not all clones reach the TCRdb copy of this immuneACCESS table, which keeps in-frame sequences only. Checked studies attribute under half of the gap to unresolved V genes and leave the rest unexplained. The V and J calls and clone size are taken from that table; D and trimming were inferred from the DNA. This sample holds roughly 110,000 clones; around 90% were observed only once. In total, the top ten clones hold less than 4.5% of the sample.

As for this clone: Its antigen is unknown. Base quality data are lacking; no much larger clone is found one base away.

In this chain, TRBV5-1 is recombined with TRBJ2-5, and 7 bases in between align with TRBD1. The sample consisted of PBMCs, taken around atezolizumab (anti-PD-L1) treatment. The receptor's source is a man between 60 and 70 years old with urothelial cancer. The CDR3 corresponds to CASSSGRQGETQYF. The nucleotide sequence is TGCGCCAGCAGCTCCGGTAGACAGGGTGAGACCCAGTACTTC.